One T cell receptor (beta chain) is described in this entry. The antigen is unknown. Germline values: CDR1 PRHDT, CDR2 FYEKMQ (reference sequence). This CDR3 comprises 16 residues. With V trimmed by 5 bases and J by 7 bases, 15 bases remained unmatched. These data originate in a study of cytomegalovirus exposure and HLA in healthy donors. The method was immunoSEQ multiplex PCR; TCRdb's version includes in-frame clones alone and lacks a portion of them. The table records about 160,000 clones, 75% to 90% of them present only once. Study outcomes and limitations: Associated with cytomegalovirus, according to the listing, were some 150 TCR beta chains. In the roughly 120 validation repertoires, a later analysis found that first-cohort TCR clusters tended to co-occur. TCR sequences were mostly rare, though some public TCRs occurred in many donors.

This TCR was sampled from a woman aged 18-35 years in good health and CMV-seronegative. Sequences were obtained from PBMCs. The V call is TRBV13, the J call TRBJ2-3; 7 bases fit TRBD2. Here the CDR3 reads CASSPWEGPAGNTQYF. CDR3 nucleotides: TGTGCCAGCAGCCCCTGGGAGGGCCCCGCGGGGAATACGCAGTATTTT. Supplemented by reference TRBV13 and TRBJ2-3, the full variable domain reads AAGVIQSPRHLIKEKRETATLKCYPIPRHDTVYWYQQGPGQDPQFLISFYEKMQSDKGSIPDRFSAQQFSDYHSELNMSSLELGDSALYFCASSPWEGPAGNTQYFGPGTRLTVL.